A single sample is the source of the 22 T cell receptor beta chains below, sequenced in a study of CD8 T cells in ankylosing spondylitis. Each CDR3 protein is one row after TCRdb ran MiXCR on the 5' RACE reads. This table has some 71,000 distinct CDR3 sequences, about 5.4% appearing once. Source material: blood, either unsorted or a sorted T cell fraction (not recorded which). The receptors here all came from a male donor with ankylosing spondylitis or in good health (not recorded which).

In its sample, this clonotype was seen many times. This sequence joins TRBV12-3 or TRBV12-4 and TRBJ2-1, with D uncertain. V was trimmed by 6 bases and J by 5 bases, leaving 14 bases between them. The CDR3 has 14 amino acids. Written as DNA, the CDR3 is TGTGCCAGCAGGTCCGCGTGGAATGACAATGAGCAGTTCTTC. Translated: CASRSAWNDNEQFF.

This clonotype occurred many times. The chain combines TRBV20-1 with TRBJ1-1; unclear D gene. The CDR3 extends over 11 amino acids. Germline V gives CDR1 DFQATT, CDR2 SNEGSKA (reference sequence). Trimming cost V 4 bases and J 8 bases, with 11 bases left between them. The CDR3: CSATWVTEAFF. For the CDR3, the DNA is TGCAGTGCTACTTGGGTTACGGAAGCTTTCTTT.

The table lists this clonotype with many counts. V is TRBV7-9 and J is TRBJ2-3; D assignment may be TRBD1 or TRBD2 (7 bases each). Trimming pared 8 bases from V and 6 bases from J, leaving 18 bases between. Germline CDR1 reads SEHNR; CDR2 reads FQNEAQ (reference sequence). The CDR3 has 14 amino acids. The CDR3: CASGLGGQADTQYF. In DNA, the CDR3 is TGTGCCAGCGGACTAGGGGGCCAGGCCGATACGCAGTATTTT. Full variable domain (remainder filled in from reference TRBV7-9 and TRBJ2-3): DTGVSQNPRHKITKRGQNVTFRCDPISEHNRLYWYRQTLGQGPEFLTYFQNEAQLEKSRLLSDRFSAERPKGSFSTLEIQRTEQGDSAMYLCASGLGGQADTQYFGPGTRLTVL.

This clonotype was seen more than once but under ten times. One base away lies a much larger clone, so this may be a sequencing read error. J is TRBJ1-2 and V is TRBV20-1, with D hard to call. In germline, CDR1 is DFQATT, CDR2 SNEGSKA (reference sequence). This CDR3 contains 16 residues. Here the CDR3 DNA reads TGCTGTGCTAGACGAACGGAAACCGACACTAACTATGGCTACACCTTC. Its protein product is CCARRTETDTNYGYTF.

The chain combines TRBV19 with TRBJ2-3; D is uncertain. The germline gives CDR1 LNHDA, CDR2 SQIVND (reference sequence). The CDR3 has 13 residues. Trimming stripped 5 bases from V and 2 bases from J, with 8 bases between. The DNA of the CDR3 is TGTGCCAGTAGTTCCGCAGCCACAGATACGCAGTATTTT. The encoded protein is CASSSAATDTQYF.

This clonotype was counted at least ten times. The V gene is TRBV15, the J gene TRBJ1-2; 9 bases align to TRBD1. The CDR3 consists of 15 residues. V lost 1 base, J lost 6 bases, and 6 bases stayed unmatched. CDR1 and CDR2 from the germline V gene are LNHNV and YYDKDF (reference sequence). The CDR3 nucleotides read TGTGCCACCAGCAGAGGTGGACAGGGGTTTGATGGCTACACCTTC. This gives the protein CATSRGGQGFDGYTF.

This clonotype has ten or more counts. The chain joins TRBV5-6 to TRBJ2-2, with 7 bases that match TRBD1. The V gene's germline CDR1 is SGHDT and CDR2 YYEEEE. CDR3 length: 16 residues. The trim removed 0 bases at V and 5 bases at J, leaving 7 bases unmatched. The DNA for the CDR3 is TGTGCCAGCAGCTTGGCCCTACAGGGGAATACCGGGGAGCTGTTTTTT. This gives the protein CASSLALQGNTGELFF.

This clonotype was observed many times. V usage is TRBV29-1 and J usage is TRBJ2-7; possible D gene TRBD1, 5 bases. The CDR3 covers 14 residues. Per germline, CDR1 SQVTM and CDR2 ANQGSEA. V gave up 6 bases and J gave up 3 bases, with 18 bases separating them. CDR3 amino acids: CSVGRARHGYEQYF. DNA for the CDR3: TGCAGCGTCGGCAGGGCACGCCACGGCTACGAGCAGTACTTC.

This clonotype was counted ten times or more. The chain has TRBV13 and TRBJ2-5; D unresolved. V lost 3 bases, J lost 3 bases, and 8 bases lay in between. Germline V CDR1 and CDR2: PRHDT, FYEKMQ (reference sequence). CDR3 size: 13 residues. The CDR3 spells CASSFGQKETQYF. CDR3 coding DNA: TGTGCCAGCAGCTTCGGCCAGAAAGAGACCCAGTACTTC.

This clonotype was picked up many times. The gene calls are TRBV10-3 and TRBJ2-3, with TRBD1 matching 10 bases. V gave up 4 bases and J gave up 4 bases; unmatched junction bases: 2. Germline CDR1 reads ENHRY; CDR2 reads SYGVKD. CDR3 size: 14 residues. The CDR3 here is CAISGDRGSDTQYF. The CDR3 nucleotides read TGTGCCATCAGTGGGGACAGGGGTTCAGATACGCAGTATTTT.

This clonotype was seen at least ten times. The CDR3 spells CASSFEGSSPLHF. CDR3 in DNA: TGTGCCAGCAGTTTTGAGGGATCCTCACCCCTCCACTTT. V and J are TRBV12-3 or TRBV12-4 and TRBJ1-6, with no clear D. V gave up 3 bases and J gave up 10 bases, with 10 bases separating them. CDR3 length: 13 amino acids.

The table lists this clonotype with many counts. The V and J genes are TRBV29-1 and TRBJ1-1; D is uncertain. This CDR3 contains 13 residues. V dropped 5 bases and J dropped 2 bases, with 12 bases sitting between them. In germline, CDR1 is SQVTM, CDR2 ANQGSEA. The CDR3 loop reads CSVYRAPNTEAFF. CDR3 nucleotide sequence: TGCAGCGTTTATCGGGCCCCAAACACTGAAGCTTTCTTT. Drawing the rest from reference TRBV29-1 and TRBJ1-1, the complete variable domain is SAVISQKPSRDICQRGTSLTIQCQVDSQVTMMFWYRQQPGQSLTLIATANQGSEATYESGFVIDKFPISRPNLTFSTLTVSNMSPEDSSIYLCSVYRAPNTEAFFGQGTRLTVV.

This clonotype was observed many times. The J gene is TRBJ2-1, the V gene TRBV20-1; D gene uncertain. There are 16 residues in the CDR3. CDR1 and CDR2 from the germline V gene are DFQATT and SNEGSKA (reference sequence). V shed 0 bases and J shed 5 bases, with 17 bases lying between them. The CDR3 protein is CSARDPGSLRNNEQFF. CDR3 sequence (DNA): TGCAGTGCTAGAGATCCGGGTAGTCTTAGGAACAATGAGCAGTTCTTC.

This clonotype was recorded a few times. The chain employs TRBV6-6 and TRBJ2-7; D may correspond to TRBD1 or TRBD2 (6 bases each). This CDR3 comprises 14 residues. V was trimmed by 10 bases and J by 7 bases, leaving 23 bases between them. Per the germline V gene, CDR1 is MNHNY and CDR2 is SVGAGI (reference sequence). CDR3 coding DNA: TGTGCCACGGGGGCCGAGGCGGGACTGGCGGAGCAGTACTTC. It encodes CATGAEAGLAEQYF.

The rearrangement links TRBV7-2 to TRBJ2-5; D possibly corresponds to TRBD2 (5 bases). Germline CDR1 and CDR2: SGHTA and FQGNSA. V dropped 5 bases and J dropped 9 bases, with 10 bases sitting between them. The CDR3 sequence is 11 residues long. CDR3 sequence: CASSLGSAQYF. CDR3 bases: TGTGCCAGCAGCCTGGGGAGTGCCCAGTACTTC.

This clonotype was observed at least ten times. The chain employs TRBV20-1 and TRBJ1-1; D gene ambiguous. Germline assignment: CDR1 DFQATT and CDR2 SNEGSKA (reference sequence). The V end lost 0 bases, the J end lost 5 bases, and 16 bases lay between the germline ends. The CDR3 has 15 amino acids. The CDR3 reads CSARDGGSGMTEAFF. The DNA for the CDR3 is TGCAGTGCTAGAGATGGAGGGTCGGGTATGACTGAAGCTTTCTTT.

This clonotype was observed at least ten times. The chain has TRBV7-2 and TRBJ2-5; D is undetermined. CDR1 is SGHTA, CDR2 FQGNSA, per germline. CDR3 length: 17 residues. V lost 2 bases to trimming and J lost 5 bases, with 21 bases between them. The CDR3 sequence: CASSLKGRNSFGETQYF. CDR3 in DNA: TGTGCCAGCAGCTTAAAGGGCAGGAACAGTTTTGGCGAGACCCAGTACTTC.

This clonotype was detected many times. The chain has TRBV2 and TRBJ2-2, with no clear D. The CDR3 sequence is 14 residues long. Trimming took 4 bases from V and 0 from J, leaving 6 bases between them. Per the germline V gene, CDR1 is SNHLY and CDR2 is FYNNEI. CDR3 sequence (DNA): TGTGCCAGCAGTGTGCTAGCGAACACCGGGGAGCTGTTTTTT. Translated, it gives CASSVLANTGELFF.

This clonotype has ten or more counts. The chain joins TRBV20-1 to TRBJ1-5, with 7 positions matching TRBD1. Per germline, CDR1 DFQATT and CDR2 SNEGSKA (reference sequence). Trimming removed 6 bases from V and 0 bases from J; junction bases left unmatched: 8. CDR3 length equals 15 residues. CDR3 DNA sequence: TGCAGTGCCCAGGGGGTTTCGAATAGCAATCAGCCCCAGCATTTT. This gives the protein CSAQGVSNSNQPQHF.

This clonotype has a count of ten or more. V is TRBV5-6 and J is TRBJ2-7; 7 bases agree with TRBD1. Germline lookup yields CDR1 SGHDT and CDR2 YYEEEE. The CDR3 sequence is 14 residues long. Losses at the gene ends were 5 bases for V and 1 base for J; bases not matched to a gene: 6. The CDR3 DNA reads as TGTGCCAGCAGGACAGGGCTTACTTCCTACGAGCAGTACTTC. It specifies CASRTGLTSYEQYF. The variable domain in full, with the rest retrieved from reference TRBV5-6 and TRBJ2-7, is DAGVTQSPTHLIKTRGQQVTLRCSPKSGHDTVSWYQQALGQGPQFIFQYYEEEERQRGNFPDRFSGHQFPNYSSELNVNALLLGDSALYLCASRTGLTSYEQYFGPGTRLTVT.

The chain's CDR3 is CSGGISNQPQHF. The DNA of the CDR3 is TGCAGTGGCGGCATTAGCAATCAGCCCCAGCATTTT. The rearrangement joins TRBV20-1 to TRBJ1-5, with D hard to call. The V gene lost 7 bases and the J gene lost 0 bases, with 7 bases spanning the gap. Germline CDR1 DFQATT, CDR2 SNEGSKA (reference sequence). The CDR3 length is 12 residues.

This clonotype has at least ten counts. The chain uses TRBV4-2 and TRBJ1-3; unclear D gene. The CDR3 spans 17 residues. V lost 0 bases and J lost 4, with 16 bases in between. Germline CDR1 LGHNA, CDR2 YNFKEQ. CDR3: CASSQEAVRDRGNTIYF. The CDR3, as DNA: TGTGCCAGCAGCCAAGAGGCCGTTCGGGATAGAGGAAACACCATATATTTT.